This TCR beta chain derives from a study of T-cell reconstitution after alpha-beta-depleted transplantation in children. V was pared by 3 bases and J by 0 bases, with 5 bases of the junction left unmatched. Germline V gene data show CDR1 as SGHRS and CDR2 as YFSETQ. The CDR3 is 15 residues long. Researchers prepared the TCRbeta library using unique molecular identifiers, the study reports. TCRdb recomputed calls from the PCR reads with MiXCR, one row per CDR3 protein. The table includes about 980,000 distinct CDR3 sequences, around 30% detected once. Study results and limitations: Once a year had passed after transplant, T-cell counts and diversity came mostly from newly produced T cells. The study reportedly traced alpha-beta T cells about two months after transplant to several hundred expanded graft clones. Some patients owed their high day-60 TCRbeta diversity to surviving recipient T cells and thymic progenitors.

Comment on this clonotype: What it recognizes is unknown.

This receptor was obtained from a boy under three years old who had a stem cell transplant for SCID, so the T cells may come from the graft donor. The chain joins TRBV5-1 to TRBJ1-1, with TRBD1 matching over 7 bases. The material sequenced was PBMCs, mostly from graft donor cells, taken 360 days after TCRalphabeta/CD19-depleted stem cell transplant. CDR3 in amino acids: CASSSATGMNTEAFF. CDR3 coding DNA: TGCGCCAGCAGCTCCGCGACAGGGATGAACACTGAAGCTTTCTTT.